The present T cell receptor beta chain was sequenced within a study of regulatory T cells in long-lasting Graves disease. The germline V gene encodes CDR1 SGHDN and CDR2 FVKESK. The CDR3 is 13 residues long. Deletions cut 1 base from V and 6 bases from J, with 10 bases between. This clonotype has only a few counts. What it binds is not known. Whole-study findings and limits: With 2,500 to 3,500 shared public clonotypes, persistent patients exceeded new patients, who shared roughly 920. A reduction in accuracy may have resulted from the small sample size. Less diverse TCR repertoires were seen in persistent Graves' patients than in newly diagnosed ones.

CDR3-region Arm-PCR and iRepertoire HTBI primers produced the TCR beta libraries. TCRdb ran MiXCR on the multiplex PCR reads and lists one entry per CDR3 protein. The table shows about 310,000 distinct CDR3 sequences, with 20% to 25% occurring only once. The time point denotes: persistent/refractory GD, antithyroid drugs over 5 years with positive TRAb. Construction of the TCR library relied on RNA isolated from PBMCs. The input for sequencing was peripheral blood mononuclear cells (PBMCs), taken when the disease was refractory, from a patient treated with antithyroid drugs. V and J are TRBV14 and TRBJ2-7, with D perhaps matching TRBD2 (5 bases). The source of this sequence is a female donor with Graves disease. The CDR3 region is CASSQAGVSEQYF. The CDR3 nucleotides are TGTGCCAGCAGCCAAGCCGGGGTTTCCGAGCAGTACTTC.